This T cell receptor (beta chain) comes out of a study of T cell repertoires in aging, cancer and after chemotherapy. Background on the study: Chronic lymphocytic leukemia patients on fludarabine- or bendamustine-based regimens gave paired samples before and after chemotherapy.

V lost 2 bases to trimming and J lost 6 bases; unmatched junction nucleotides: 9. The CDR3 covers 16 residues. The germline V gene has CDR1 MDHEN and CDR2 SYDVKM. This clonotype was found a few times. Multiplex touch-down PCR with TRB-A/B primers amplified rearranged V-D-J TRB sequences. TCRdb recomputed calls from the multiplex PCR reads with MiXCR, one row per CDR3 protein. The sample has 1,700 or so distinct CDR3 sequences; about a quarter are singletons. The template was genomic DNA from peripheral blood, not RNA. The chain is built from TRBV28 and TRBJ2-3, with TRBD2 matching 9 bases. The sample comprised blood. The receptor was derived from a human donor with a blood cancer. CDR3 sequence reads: CASSLVAGEGPDTQYF. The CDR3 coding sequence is TGTGCCAGCAGTTTAGTAGCGGGGGAGGGTCCGGATACGCAGTATTTT.